The 17 T cell receptor beta chains below come from one sample, sequenced in a study of T cells after yellow fever vaccination. TCRdb analysed the 5' RACE reads with MiXCR anew, one entry per CDR3 protein. The table records some 100,000 distinct CDR3 sequences, under 9% of them present only once. This specimen consisted of CD8+ T cells not binding an NS4B(214-222) dextramer, sorted from PBMCs, obtained roughly 15 days after the first yellow fever vaccination. Receptors originate from a man younger than 35 who received the YFV17D yellow fever vaccine.

Only a few counts were recorded for this clonotype. The chain links TRBV12-3 or TRBV12-4 to TRBJ2-7; D gene unclear. The germline V and J ends were trimmed by 6 bases and 2 bases, with 17 bases remaining between them. There are 15 residues in the CDR3. The CDR3 DNA reads as TGTGCCAGCAGCCGCTCGTTGGGGTCGGCCTACGAGCAGTACTTC. It encodes CASSRSLGSAYEQYF.

A few counts support this clonotype. V is TRBV11-2 and J is TRBJ2-2; possible D gene TRBD1, 5 bases. The V end lost 6 bases, the J end lost 7 bases, and 6 bases lay between the germline ends. CDR3 length equals 11 residues. Germline loops: CDR1 SGHAT, CDR2 FQNNGV. Written as DNA, the CDR3 is TGTGCCAGCAGAACAGGCGGGGAGCTGTTTTTT. Translation gives CASRTGGELFF.

This clonotype was detected only a few times. This rearrangement joins TRBV5-4 to TRBJ2-3; D unresolved. The CDR3 covers 18 residues. V lost 4 bases, J lost 2 bases, and 23 bases lay in between. Germline V gives CDR1 SGHNT, CDR2 YYREEE (reference sequence). The CDR3 nucleotides read TGTGCCAGCAGCCCTCAAGTAGGTGCGCCTGAAACCACAGATACGCAGTATTTT. Residues: CASSPQVGAPETTDTQYF.

This clonotype occurred a few times. The V gene is TRBV27, the J gene TRBJ1-2; 9 bases are shared with TRBD1. Germline-derived CDR1 and CDR2 are MNHEY and SMNVEV (reference sequence). After removal of 5 bases from V and 2 bases from J, the junction contained 6 bases not matched to a gene. The CDR3 is 15 residues long. The CDR3 nucleotides read TGTGCCAGCAGTCCTCAGACAGGGGGGAACTATGGCTACACCTTC. Translation gives CASSPQTGGNYGYTF.

The gene calls are TRBV15 and TRBJ2-3; D is unclear. V lost 0 bases and J 0 bases, leaving 10 bases between the germline ends. This CDR3 has 16 amino acids. The germline V gene has CDR1 LNHNV and CDR2 YYDKDF (reference sequence). CDR3 sequence reads: CATSRERISSTDTQYF. The CDR3 DNA reads TGTGCCACCAGCAGAGAGCGTATTTCAAGCACAGATACGCAGTATTTT. The whole variable domain, filled in from reference TRBV15 and TRBJ2-3, reads DAMVIQNPRYQVTQFGKPVTLSCSQTLNHNVMYWYQQKSSQAPKLLFHYYDKDFNNEADTPDNFQSRRPNTSFCFLDIRSPGLGDTAMYLCATSRERISSTDTQYFGPGTRLTVL.

This clonotype was seen a few times. The chain combines TRBV4-1 with TRBJ2-1; perhaps D is TRBD1 or TRBD2 (5 bases each). Germline CDR1 reads MGHRA; CDR2 reads YSYEKL. This CDR3 has 17 amino acids. V was clipped by 4 bases and J by 7 bases, with 23 bases between them. The CDR3 sequence is CASSPPAAGGPRNEQFF. As DNA, the CDR3 is TGCGCCAGCAGCCCCCCGGCGGCTGGGGGACCCCGTAATGAGCAGTTCTTC.

This clonotype came up a few times. The rearrangement joins TRBV27 to TRBJ1-6; a possible D gene is TRBD1 (5 bases). CDR1 MNHEY and CDR2 SMNVEV come from the germline V gene (reference sequence). Trimming removed 2 bases at V and 9 bases at J, with 14 bases between. This CDR3 comprises 15 residues. CDR3 in amino acids: CASSLVGGSFSPLHF. CDR3 sequence (DNA): TGTGCCAGCAGTTTAGTCGGGGGGTCTTTTTCACCCCTCCACTTT.

V is TRBV28 and J is TRBJ2-3; 7 bases map to TRBD1. The CDR3 totals 14 residues. CDR1 MDHEN and CDR2 SYDVKM come from the germline V gene. The junction had 5 bases not matched to a gene; V was cut back by 2 bases and J by 6 bases. CDR3 bases: TGTGCCAGCAGTTTAGCGACAGGGTGGGATACGCAGTATTTT. Translating it yields CASSLATGWDTQYF. The complete variable domain, with remaining parts taken from reference TRBV28 and TRBJ2-3, reads DVKVTQSSRYLVKRTGEKVFLECVQDMDHENMFWYRQDPGLGLRLIYFSYDVKMKEKGDIPEGYSVSREKKERFSLILESASTNQTSMYLCASSLATGWDTQYFGPGTRLTVL.

This clonotype was detected a few times. J is TRBJ1-1 and V is TRBV5-1; 10 nucleotides line up with TRBD1. The V and J ends lost 4 bases and 4 bases, in that order; junction bases with no gene match: 4. Germline loops: CDR1 SGHRS, CDR2 YFSETQ. This CDR3 has 14 residues. The CDR3 here is CASSTDRGFTEAFF. As DNA, the CDR3 is TGCGCCAGCAGCACGGACAGGGGGTTCACTGAAGCTTTCTTT.

This chain joins TRBV12-3 or TRBV12-4 and TRBJ1-2; no firm D call. The CDR3 contains 14 residues. The V end was cut by 0 bases, the J end by 7 bases, with 12 bases between. CDR3 DNA sequence: TGTGCCAGCAGTTTAGCTGACACAGCAATTGGCTACACCTTC. Translation gives CASSLADTAIGYTF.

This clonotype was counted only a few times. V and J are TRBV29-1 and TRBJ2-2; no definite D call. Trimming removed 2 bases from V and 7 bases from J, with 5 bases in between. The germline V gene has CDR1 SQVTM and CDR2 ANQGSEA. The CDR3 length is 11 residues. The CDR3 region is CSVELFGELFF. The CDR3 region has the DNA TGCAGCGTTGAACTCTTCGGGGAGCTGTTTTTT.

This clonotype occurred many times. The rearrangement links TRBV12-3 or TRBV12-4 to TRBJ1-1; 9 nucleotides align to TRBD1. V dropped 7 bases and J dropped 1; count of bases not matched to a gene: 7. The CDR3 runs to 15 residues. CDR3 coding DNA: TGTGCCAGCACCCTCGGGACAGGGACGAACACTGAAGCTTTCTTT. Translation: CASTLGTGTNTEAFF.

The CDR3 sequence is CASSSTGRPTETQYF. The CDR3 DNA sequence: TGTGCCAGCAGCTCGACGGGACGCCCCACAGAGACCCAGTACTTC. The V gene is TRBV7-3, the J gene TRBJ2-5; D might be TRBD1 or TRBD2, each matching 5 bases. Germline assignment: CDR1 SGHTA and CDR2 FQGTGA. This CDR3 is built from 15 residues. V was pared by 4 bases and J by 4 bases, with 16 bases between.

This clonotype was counted only a few times. The V call is TRBV12-3 or TRBV12-4, the J call TRBJ2-2; no clear D gene. The germline V and J ends were trimmed by 2 bases and 1 base, with 8 bases remaining between them. There are 15 residues in the CDR3. CDR3 bases: TGTGCCAGCAGTTTAACCGGACGGAACACCGGGGAGCTGTTTTTT. Its translation: CASSLTGRNTGELFF.

The chain couples TRBV6-2 or TRBV6-3 to TRBJ2-5, with TRBD1 matching over 9 bases. Trimming removed 4 bases from V and 5 bases from J; junction bases left unmatched: 8. The CDR3 totals 15 residues. Germline V gives CDR1 MNHEY, CDR2 SVGEGT. CDR3 sequence reads: CASSWNRGREETQYF. CDR3 DNA: TGTGCCAGCAGTTGGAACAGGGGGCGCGAGGAGACCCAGTACTTC.

The CDR3 bases are TGTGCCGTAAGAGGAGGCAGCGGGCAAGAGACCCAGTACTTC. This codes for CAVRGGSGQETQYF. V usage is TRBV7-7 and J usage is TRBJ2-5; the D gene is possibly TRBD2 (6 bases). Trimming pared 11 bases from V and 2 bases from J, leaving 18 bases between. The CDR3 length is 14 residues. Germline values: CDR1 SSHAT, CDR2 FNYEAQ (reference sequence).

This clonotype was observed a handful of times. This chain links TRBV10-3 with TRBJ1-6; 11 bases align to TRBD1. The germline V gene encodes CDR1 ENHRY and CDR2 SYGVKD. Trimming removed 6 bases from V and 8 bases from J; junction bases left unmatched: 3. The CDR3 has 14 amino acids. The CDR3 here is CAIRGTGGDSPLHF. The CDR3 DNA is TGTGCCATCAGGGGGACAGGGGGGGATTCACCCCTCCACTTT.